This TCR beta chain was identified during a study of T cell repertoires in cytomegalovirus infection. On the study more broadly: In public TCR beta signatures, there were indications of both CMV infection and matching HLA type. Points from the study as a whole: Cumulative public TCR beta family frequency identified CMV carriers with the relevant HLA. There were HLA-C-restricted CMV-specific TCR beta clonotypes dominating the ex vivo response.

Each CDR3 protein is one row after TCRdb ran MiXCR on the reads. The sample lists approximately 910,000 distinct CDR3 sequences, roughly 31% occurring once. Germline V CDR1 and CDR2: SGHDN, FVKESK. V was trimmed by 0 bases and J by 3 bases, leaving 9 bases between them. The CDR3 covers 15 residues. Of note for this clonotype: As yet, its antigen is unknown.

The V gene is TRBV14, the J gene TRBJ2-1; perhaps TRBD1 as D (5 bases). The sequences come from cultured CD8+ T cells from PBMCs, collected from culture after CMV antigen stimulation. This clonotype was sampled from a human donor in good health (CMV status not recorded). Some clones in this sample may be carry-over from other donors' samples. CDR3 sequence reads: CASSQDREIYNEQFF. The CDR3 DNA follows: TGTGCCAGCAGCCAAGACAGGGAAATCTACAATGAGCAGTTCTTC.